This T cell receptor beta chain was observed in a study of T-cell reconstitution after alpha-beta-depleted transplantation in children (TCRdb year 2016). A note on the overall study: Using TCR repertoire profiling, the study followed T-cell immune reconstitution in a quantitative way in children after TCRalphabeta/CD19-depleted allogeneic hematopoietic cell transplantation. The paper's findings and limits, for the study overall: About two months after transplant, the apparently early recovery of alphabetaT-cell counts reportedly depended on just several hundred clones that had expanded rapidly and came from non-depleted graft cells. Over subsequent months, a decline in hyperexpanded clone frequencies was noted, and after one year, T-cell counts and TCRbeta diversity were mostly ascribed to newly produced T cells. In some patients, the high TCRbeta diversity seen at day 60 was put down to recipient T cells and intrathymic progenitors that had survived conditioning.

Interpreted using the paper, the treatment or condition label stands for: allogeneic hematopoietic cell transplantation with graft depleted of TCRalphabeta T cells and CD19 B cells. The transplant recipients were children given TCRalphabeta/CD19-depleted allogeneic hematopoietic cell grafts. The library was generated by PCR. TCRdb records Illumina HiSeq 2500 as the sequencer. TCR library preparation used molecular barcoding, with unique molecular identifiers applied to normalize quantification of the TCRbeta repertoire. The public reads were run again by TCRdb, first through fastp at Q25 and then through MiXCR, and only productive beta chains were kept. Every entry covers one CDR3 protein and lists the most common genes and DNA from its rows. The table for this sample lists 600,000 or so distinct CDR3 sequences; 20% to 25% of them were counted only once. Of the sample, roughly 14% is held by the ten largest clones.

According to the germline V gene, CDR1 reads LGHNA and CDR2 reads YSLEER. Taken from cysteine to phenylalanine, the CDR3 has 17 residues. Only the CDR3 DNA is retained, 51 bases long and in frame from the first base. The germline V end is reduced by 1 base and the J end by 1 base; junction bases left unmatched: 9. Concerning this clonotype itself: Its recognized antigen is unknown. Base quality data are lacking; no much larger clone is found one base away.

The sequence was obtained from a boy under two years old who had a stem cell transplant for acute myeloid leukemia, so the T cells may come from the graft donor. The source was PBMCs, mostly from graft donor cells, collected 360 days after TCRalphabeta/CD19-depleted stem cell transplant. The chain links TRBV4-3 with TRBJ2-7; TRBD1 lines up with 8 middle nucleotides. The sequenced DNA is TGCGCCAGCAGCCAAGCATGGAGGACAGGGCGGTCCTACGAGCAGTACTTC. The encoded protein is CASSQAWRTGRSYEQYF.